This entry lists 21 T cell receptor beta chains sequenced from one sample in a study of T-cell memory formation after mild COVID-19. TCRdb processed the 5' RACE reads anew with MiXCR; each CDR3 protein has one entry. The table shows under 400,000 distinct CDR3 sequences, with around 21% occurring only once. Material for sequencing was PBMCs or a T cell subset sorted from them (not recorded which). Receptor source: an adult woman who had mild COVID-19 (a few samples of this study predate the infection). Cell type and time point are not known.

A few counts support this clonotype. The chain recombines TRBV12-3 or TRBV12-4 with TRBJ2-1; D is possibly TRBD2 (6 bases). This CDR3 has 15 residues. Trimming removed 6 bases from V and 3 bases from J, with 15 bases in between. CDR3 residues: CASSRLASVYNEQFF. The CDR3 DNA sequence: TGTGCCAGCAGCCGCCTAGCGAGCGTCTACAATGAGCAGTTCTTC.

V gene TRBV12-3 or TRBV12-4 combines with J gene TRBJ2-4; possible D gene TRBD1, 6 bases. The CDR3 spans 14 residues. The V and J ends lost 2 bases and 9 bases respectively, with 14 bases between them. CDR3 in DNA: TGTGCCAGCAGTTTACGAGGGGGTCTCGGCATTCAGTACTTC. Protein product: CASSLRGGLGIQYF.

The CDR3 region has the DNA TGTGCCAGCAGTTACTCGAAACTTAGGACAGAGAGTTTTGGCTACACCTTC. Protein product: CASSYSKLRTESFGYTF. The V gene is TRBV6-2 or TRBV6-3, the J gene TRBJ1-2; a possible D gene is TRBD1 (6 bases). The length of the CDR3 is 17 residues. The germline V gene encodes CDR1 MNHEY and CDR2 SVGEGT. The ends were cut back, 0 bases at V and 7 bases at J, with 21 bases in the middle.

The J gene is TRBJ2-7, the V gene TRBV7-6, with 7 bases lining up with TRBD2. The CDR3 covers 16 residues. CDR1 is SGHVS, CDR2 FNYEAQ, per germline. The ends lost 0 bases at V and 6 bases at J; junction bases unmatched: 11. The CDR3 DNA is TGTGCCAGCAGCTTAGCCGGGGGGACCCTAGGGGCCGAGCAGTACTTC. Protein product: CASSLAGGTLGAEQYF.

The V call is TRBV6-2 or TRBV6-3, the J call TRBJ2-5, with 9 bases aligning to TRBD2. This CDR3 is 14 amino acids long. Looked up from germline, CDR1 is MNHEY and CDR2 is SVGEGT. With 5 bases clipped from V and 5 bases from J, the junction kept 6 bases outside the gene matches. CDR3 nucleotides: TGTGCCAGCAGTCGAGGACTAGCGTGGGAGACCCAGTACTTC. As protein: CASSRGLAWETQYF.

The chain employs TRBV7-9 and TRBJ2-5, with 7 bases matching TRBD2. Germline lookup yields CDR1 SEHNR and CDR2 FQNEAQ (reference sequence). The CDR3 has 17 residues. The ends lost 4 bases at V and 3 bases at J; junction bases unmatched: 14. The CDR3 protein is CASSSPGLAGGKETQYF. CDR3 nucleotide sequence: TGTGCCAGCAGCTCCCCCGGATTAGCCGGGGGGAAAGAGACCCAGTACTTC. Combining the CDR3 with reference TRBV7-9 and TRBJ2-5 gives the whole variable domain DTGVSQNPRHKITKRGQNVTFRCDPISEHNRLYWYRQTLGQGPEFLTYFQNEAQLEKSRLLSDRFSAERPKGSFSTLEIQRTEQGDSAMYLCASSSPGLAGGKETQYFGPGTRLLVL.

This clonotype was counted only a few times. V usage is TRBV6-1 and J usage is TRBJ2-3; D is perhaps TRBD1 or TRBD2 (6 bases each). The CDR3 sequence is 14 residues long. V was shortened by 7 bases and J by 0 bases, with 11 bases between the two germline ends. The germline V gene has CDR1 MNHNS and CDR2 SASEGT. CDR3 in DNA: TGTGCCAGCAATAGGGGGGCTAGCACAGATACGCAGTATTTT. Amino acids: CASNRGASTDTQYF.

This clonotype was recorded many times. The chain combines TRBV14 with TRBJ2-7; perhaps TRBD1 as D (6 bases). The V end lost 5 bases, the J end lost 1 base, and 9 bases lay between the germline ends. Germline-derived CDR1 and CDR2 are SGHDN and FVKESK. This CDR3 contains 13 residues. Here the CDR3 DNA reads TGTGCCAGCAGCTCAGGGGTTTCCTACGAGCAGTACTTC. Its protein product is CASSSGVSYEQYF.

The chain has TRBV6-2 or TRBV6-3 and TRBJ2-5; 8 nucleotides match TRBD1. This CDR3 is built from 17 residues. The V gene's germline CDR1 is MNHEY and CDR2 SVGEGT. J was trimmed by 3 bases and V by 0 bases; bases with no gene match: 9. Written as DNA, the CDR3 is TGTGCCAGCAGTTACTCGACCTTGACAGGGGATAAAGAGACCCAGTACTTC. Translating it yields CASSYSTLTGDKETQYF.

This clonotype was counted only a few times. CDR3 residues: CASSYSGHFFSYNSPLHF. CDR3 nucleotide sequence: TGTGCCAGCAGTTACTCGGGACACTTCTTCTCCTATAATTCACCCCTCCACTTT. The chain links TRBV6-5 to TRBJ1-6; D is perhaps TRBD1 (6 bases). This CDR3 is built from 18 residues. The ends were cut back, 0 bases at V and 0 bases at J, with 12 bases in the middle. Germline values: CDR1 MNHEY, CDR2 SVGAGI.

This sequence joins TRBV29-1 and TRBJ2-1; weak D call: TRBD2 (6 bases). Germline V gene lookup returns CDR1 SQVTM and CDR2 ANQGSEA. V gave up 7 bases and J gave up 9 bases, with 19 bases separating them. The CDR3 has 13 residues. In nucleotides, the CDR3 is TGCAGCGGGGAGCCCACTAGCTCGGGTGAGCAGTTCTTC. It encodes CSGEPTSSGEQFF.

V is TRBV10-3 and J is TRBJ2-7; tentative D call: TRBD1 (5 bases). Trimming pared 0 bases from V and 10 bases from J, leaving 10 bases between. This CDR3 comprises 12 residues. The germline CDR1 and CDR2 sequences are ENHRY and SYGVKD. DNA for the CDR3: TGTGCCATCAGTGAGTCGAGGCAGGGACAGTACTTC. Translated: CAISESRQGQYF.

The J gene is TRBJ2-7, the V gene TRBV7-2; 9 bases fit TRBD1. After removal of 1 base from V and 2 bases from J, the junction contained 15 bases not matched to a gene. Germline V CDR1 and CDR2: SGHTA, FQGNSA. CDR3 length equals 19 residues. The CDR3, as DNA: TGTGCCAGCAGCTTAGGGAAGGGACTGACAGGGGGAATTGCCTACGAGCAGTACTTC. Translated: CASSLGKGLTGGIAYEQYF.

The genes are TRBV2 and TRBJ1-4; D is undetermined. The CDR3 spans 13 residues. Germline V gene sequence: CDR1 SNHLY, CDR2 FYNNEI. Trimming removed 4 bases from V and 3 bases from J, with 6 bases in between. CDR3 sequence: CASSVQPNEKLFF. As DNA, the CDR3 is TGTGCCAGCAGTGTTCAGCCTAATGAAAAACTGTTTTTT.

This clonotype occurred many times. The rearrangement links TRBV7-9 to TRBJ2-7, with 7 bases fitting TRBD2. The CDR3 is made up of 14 amino acids. Germline V gene lookup returns CDR1 SEHNR and CDR2 FQNEAQ (reference sequence). The junction had 7 bases not matched to a gene; V was cut back by 5 bases and J by 3 bases. The CDR3 here is CASSQRLADYEQYF. The DNA of the CDR3 is TGTGCCAGCAGCCAACGACTAGCCGACTACGAGCAGTACTTC.

The V and J genes are TRBV4-2 and TRBJ1-6; 8 nucleotides line up with TRBD1. The length of the CDR3 is 16 residues. Germline V CDR1 and CDR2: LGHNA, YNFKEQ. Germline trimming cut 0 bases from V and 7 bases from J; bases unmatched to any gene: 5. Here the CDR3 DNA reads TGTGCCAGCAGCCAAGATATAGACAGGGGCAATTCACCCCTCCACTTT. Its protein is CASSQDIDRGNSPLHF.

The sample holds a few counts of this clonotype. The chain combines TRBV24-1 with TRBJ2-1; D unclear. V was clipped by 9 bases and J by 4 bases, with 6 bases between them. This CDR3 comprises 11 residues. Germline assignment: CDR1 KGHDR and CDR2 SFDVKD. CDR3 loop: CATSLYNEQFF. The CDR3 DNA reads as TGTGCCACCTCCTTATACAATGAGCAGTTCTTC.

V is TRBV5-1 and J is TRBJ1-2; a possible D gene is TRBD1 (5 bases). Germline-derived CDR1 and CDR2 are SGHRS and YFSETQ. Trimming pared 4 bases from V and 7 bases from J, leaving 14 bases between. CDR3 size: 13 residues. The CDR3 DNA reads TGCGCCAGCAGCACGGGGCCACGGGGTGGCTACACCTTC. This encodes CASSTGPRGGYTF.

A few counts support this clonotype. The V call is TRBV7-3, the J call TRBJ2-5, with no clear D. Germline assignment: CDR1 SGHTA and CDR2 FQGTGA. The CDR3 has 15 residues. V shed 3 bases and J shed 5 bases, with 16 bases lying between them. This CDR3 reads CASSFSGSPRETQYF. Written as DNA, the CDR3 is TGTGCCAGCAGCTTTTCCGGGTCTCCTCGCGAGACCCAGTACTTC.

The chain couples TRBV20-1 to TRBJ1-4; 9 bases match TRBD1. This CDR3 contains 14 residues. V trimming: 6 bases; J trimming: 5 bases; junction bases outside the gene matches: 7. Germline V gene sequence: CDR1 DFQATT, CDR2 SNEGSKA (reference sequence). CDR3 protein: CSAVQGARNEKLFF. CDR3 DNA sequence: TGCAGTGCGGTACAGGGGGCGCGAAATGAAAAACTGTTTTTT.

The sample holds many counts of this clonotype. The genes are TRBV6-5 and TRBJ1-3; D uncertain. The CDR3 has 14 residues. With 6 bases removed from V and 0 bases from J, the gap between germline ends came to 9 bases. Germline lookup yields CDR1 MNHEY and CDR2 SVGAGI. CDR3 sequence reads: CASRRVSSGNTIYF. The CDR3 DNA follows: TGTGCCAGCAGACGGGTCTCCTCTGGAAACACCATATATTTT.